A selection of T cell receptor beta chains follows, all from one sample in a study of siplizumab effects on memory and regulatory T cells. This table comes from immunoSEQ multiplex PCR, and its TCRdb copy is limited to in-frame clones, with some not included. Found here are about 120,000 clones, 85% to 95% of them singletons; the top ten hold roughly 0.15%. The sequencing input was non-Treg CD4+ T cells sorted from blood. Receptors were obtained from a human donor in good health. Each CDR3 is given without its conserved first and last residue. The order of the fields is D gene, V gene, J gene, CDR3 protein. The D gene is left open where the match is weak.

D: NA; V: TRBV20-1; J: TRBJ1-1; CDR3: SVRGGTEAF
D: NA; V: TRBV13; J: TRBJ2-2; CDR3: ASNPTGHGTGELF
D: TRBD2; V: TRBV7-2; J: TRBJ2-7; CDR3: ASSLSLAGFYEQY
D: NA; V: TRBV25-1; J: TRBJ1-1; CDR3: ASSRAGWTEAF
D: TRBD2; V: TRBV28; J: TRBJ2-3; CDR3: ASSPRGRGATDTQY
D: TRBD2; V: TRBV11-2; J: TRBJ2-3; CDR3: ASSPISGGFTDTQY
D: NA; V: TRBV6-5; J: TRBJ2-1; CDR3: ASSYGRVTYNEQF
D: NA; V: TRBV5-1; J: TRBJ1-1; CDR3: ASSFGTENTEAF
D: NA; V: TRBV11-3; J: TRBJ2-7; CDR3: ASSSGNSYEQY
D: TRBD1; V: TRBV29-1; J: TRBJ1-1; CDR3: SVQPQGGTEAF
D: NA; V: TRBV19; J: TRBJ1-2; CDR3: ASGVWGITDYGYT
D: TRBD1; V: TRBV11-2; J: TRBJ2-7; CDR3: ASSSTGTAYEQY
D: TRBD1; V: TRBV4-1; J: TRBJ1-1; CDR3: ASSQLYRGYTEAF
D: NA; V: TRBV7-2; J: TRBJ2-2; CDR3: ASSVTGFWDTGELF
D: NA; V: TRBV5-1; J: TRBJ1-1; CDR3: ASSSGGVWNTEAF
D: NA; V: TRBV7-2; J: TRBJ2-6; CDR3: ASSQGGSGANVLT
D: NA; V: TRBV5-6; J: TRBJ1-2; CDR3: ASSPGPTHYGYT
D: TRBD2; V: TRBV28; J: TRBJ2-7; CDR3: ASRAGGVTYEQY
D: NA; V: TRBV7-2; J: TRBJ2-1; CDR3: ASSLETSSYNEQF
D: TRBD1; V: TRBV18; J: TRBJ2-7; CDR3: ASSPPPGQGTRTYEQY
D: NA; V: TRBV7-8; J: TRBJ2-5; CDR3: ASSLGVSLETQY
D: TRBD2; V: TRBV18; J: TRBJ2-7; CDR3: ASSPSVAGVTSYEQY
D: TRBD2; V: TRBV7-2; J: TRBJ2-3; CDR3: ASSPRASGTSTDTQY
D: NA; V: TRBV29-1; J: TRBJ2-3; CDR3: SVEAGADTQY
D: TRBD1; V: TRBV28; J: TRBJ2-5; CDR3: ASSSQGAWETQY
D: NA; V: TRBV11-1; J: TRBJ2-5; CDR3: ASGFSTVQETQY
D: NA; V: TRBV5-1; J: TRBJ1-6; CDR3: ASRQESYNSPLH
D: NA; V: TRBV7-9; J: TRBJ1-1; CDR3: ASSLLAGTNTEAF
D: NA; V: TRBV19; J: TRBJ1-5; CDR3: ASSIWGAQGNQPQH
D: NA; V: TRBV5-1; J: TRBJ2-1; CDR3: ASSSWQADFNEQF
D: NA; V: TRBV12-5; J: TRBJ2-1; CDR3: ASAPEYNEQF
D: NA; V: TRBV4-1; J: TRBJ1-3; CDR3: ASSQARGNGNTIY
D: TRBD2; V: TRBV7-3; J: TRBJ2-3; CDR3: ASSPHSGGVDTQY
D: NA; V: TRBV11-2; J: TRBJ1-1; CDR3: ASSSLRGNTEAF
D: NA; V: TRBV15; J: TRBJ1-1; CDR3: ATSRDRGGGMNTEAF
D: NA; V: TRBV19; J: TRBJ1-5; CDR3: ASRDRHLSNQPQH
D: NA; V: TRBV6-5; J: TRBJ1-6; CDR3: ASSPGSYNSPLH
D: TRBD1; V: TRBV6-5; J: TRBJ1-1; CDR3: ASSPRTGGAF
D: TRBD1; V: TRBV12-5; J: TRBJ1-1; CDR3: ASGPGQGLMNTEAF
D: TRBD1; V: TRBV4-1; J: TRBJ1-1; CDR3: ASSRTGQGNMNTEAF
D: NA; V: TRBV9; J: TRBJ1-6; CDR3: ASSVGPNSPLH
D: TRBD1; V: TRBV11-1; J: TRBJ1-2; CDR3: ASSSGGTGVYGYT
D: NA; V: TRBV4-1; J: TRBJ2-2; CDR3: ASSQGLLSSGTGELF
D: TRBD1; V: TRBV7-9; J: TRBJ1-1; CDR3: ASSSRQGGPEAF
D: TRBD2; V: TRBV5-4; J: TRBJ2-1; CDR3: ASSLARGGTYNEQF
D: NA; V: TRBV20-1; J: TRBJ1-1; CDR3: SAKANTEAF
D: NA; V: TRBV6-1; J: TRBJ1-2; CDR3: ASSPQGPFYGYT
D: TRBD2; V: TRBV7-9; J: TRBJ2-3; CDR3: ASSPTTSGVVDTQY
D: NA; V: TRBV28; J: TRBJ2-5; CDR3: ASSLGGSQETQY
D: NA; V: TRBV18; J: TRBJ2-6; CDR3: ASSQGETGANVLT
D: TRBD1; V: TRBV10-3; J: TRBJ2-5; CDR3: AISASGTASETQY
D: TRBD1; V: TRBV7-8; J: TRBJ1-6; CDR3: ASSLVLTGDSPLH
D: TRBD2; V: TRBV18; J: TRBJ2-7; CDR3: ASSPGLAGEQY
D: NA; V: TRBV10-3; J: TRBJ1-5; CDR3: AISPREGRGQPQH
D: NA; V: TRBV6-5; J: TRBJ2-7; CDR3: ASSYLGDSTYEQY
D: TRBD1; V: TRBV18; J: TRBJ1-1; CDR3: ASSPKGQTMNTEAF
D: TRBD2; V: TRBV5-1; J: TRBJ2-3; CDR3: ASQGIAGGPSTDTQY
D: TRBD1; V: TRBV15; J: TRBJ1-2; CDR3: ATSIAPGQAYGYT